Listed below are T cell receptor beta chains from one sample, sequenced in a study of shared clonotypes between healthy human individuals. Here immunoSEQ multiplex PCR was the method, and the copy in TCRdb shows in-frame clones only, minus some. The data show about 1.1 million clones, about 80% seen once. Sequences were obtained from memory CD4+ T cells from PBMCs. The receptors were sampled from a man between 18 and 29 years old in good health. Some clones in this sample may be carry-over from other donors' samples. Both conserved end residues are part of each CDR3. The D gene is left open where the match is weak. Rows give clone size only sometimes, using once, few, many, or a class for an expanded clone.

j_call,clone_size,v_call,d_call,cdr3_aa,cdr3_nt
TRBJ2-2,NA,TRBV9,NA,CASSPGLGGNTGELFF,TGTGCCAGCAGCCCTGGACTAGGGGGGAACACCGGGGAGCTGTTTTTT
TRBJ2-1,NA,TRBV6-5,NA,CASTPNGDNEQFF,TGTGCCAGCACCCCAAACGGGGACAATGAGCAGTTCTTC
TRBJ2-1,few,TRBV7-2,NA,CASSLASSSYNEQFF,TGTGCCAGCAGCTTAGCCTCTTCCTCCTACAATGAGCAGTTCTTC
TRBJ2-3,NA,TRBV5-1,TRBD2,CASSLGRLAEVDTQYF,TGCGCCAGCAGCTTGGGTCGACTAGCGGAGGTGGATACGCAGTATTTT
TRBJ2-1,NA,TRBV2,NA,CASVLGAVYNEQFF,TGTGCCAGCGTTCTGGGGGCCGTTTACAATGAGCAGTTCTTC
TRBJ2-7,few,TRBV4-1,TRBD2,CASSQGTSGTYYEQYF,TGCGCCAGCAGCCAAGGGACTAGCGGGACCTACTACGAGCAGTACTTC
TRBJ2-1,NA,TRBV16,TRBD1,CASSQRLRDSNEQFF,TGTGCCAGCAGCCAACGATTAAGGGACAGCAATGAGCAGTTCTTC
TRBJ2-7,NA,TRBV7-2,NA,CASSLLGTSYEQYF,TGTGCCAGCAGCTTACTCGGGACAAGCTACGAGCAGTACTTC
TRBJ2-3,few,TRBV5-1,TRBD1,CASSPGTGISTDTQYF,TGCGCCAGCAGCCCGGGGACAGGGATTAGCACAGATACGCAGTATTTT
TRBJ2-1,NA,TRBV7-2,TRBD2,CASSLVLAGDEQFF,TGTGCCAGCAGCTTAGTTCTAGCGGGGGATGAGCAGTTCTTC
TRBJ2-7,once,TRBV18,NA,CASSRQGPYEQYF,TGTGCCAGCTCACGGCAGGGACCCTACGAGCAGTACTTC
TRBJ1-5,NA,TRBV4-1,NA,CASSHTGTPDQPQHF,TGCGCCAGCAGCCATACCGGGACACCAGATCAGCCCCAGCATTTT
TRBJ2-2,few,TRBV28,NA,CASSLRGSNTGELFF,TGTGCCAGCAGTTTGCGGGGTTCGAACACCGGGGAGCTGTTTTTT
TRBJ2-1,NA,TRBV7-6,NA,CASSLGSASSYNEQFF,TGTGCCAGCAGCTTAGGGTCGGCGAGCTCCTACAATGAGCAGTTCTTC
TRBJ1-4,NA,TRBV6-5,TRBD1,CASSRSGTGSEKLFF,TGTGCCAGCAGTCGGTCCGGGACAGGGTCTGAAAAACTGTTTTTT
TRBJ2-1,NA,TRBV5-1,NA,CASSLVLTNNEQFF,TGCGCCAGCAGCTTGGTACTAACGAACAATGAGCAGTTCTTC
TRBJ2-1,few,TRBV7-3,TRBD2,CASSSLAGVPNEQFF,TGTGCCAGCAGCTCTTTAGCGGGAGTCCCCAATGAGCAGTTCTTC